This note documents a single T cell receptor beta chain sequence. No antigen is known for it. CDR1 LNHNV and CDR2 YYDKDF come from the germline V gene (reference sequence). Trimming pared 0 bases from V and 5 bases from J, leaving 7 bases between. The CDR3 spans 13 residues. This record comes from a study of chemoradiotherapy in HPV16-positive cancers. Study summary: Functional T-cell assays on a couple of HPV16-positive patients' cells defined candidate HPV-specific clones and common TCR motifs.

The repertoire was sequenced with immunoSEQ multiplex PCR; TCRdb's copy has only in-frame clones and lacks some. The sample records roughly 4,000 clones, around 73% being singletons. Study observations and caveats: Only a couple of HPV16-positive patients supplied the functional HPV-specificity definition. For HPV16-positive patients, expanding HPV-responsive T cells associated with longer recurrence-free survival. During treatment, candidate HPV-specific clones and E7-related motifs expanded in tumor.

This clonotype was obtained from a human donor with HPV-associated anogenital cancer. The chain couples TRBV15 to TRBJ1-1; D gene ambiguous. The sequencing here drew on tumor tissue, taken from a patient who underwent chemoradiotherapy. CDR3 region: CATSRESRTEAFF. CDR3 bases: TGTGCCACCAGCAGAGAAAGCAGGACTGAAGCTTTCTTT. Full variable domain (missing parts from reference TRBV15 and TRBJ1-1): DAMVIQNPRYQVTQFGKPVTLSCSQTLNHNVMYWYQQKSSQAPKLLFHYYDKDFNNEADTPDNFQSRRPNTSFCFLDIRSPGLGDTAMYLCATSRESRTEAFFGQGTRLTVV.